This T cell receptor beta chain comes out of a study of Graves' ophthalmopathy and Graves' hyperthyroidism. This clonotype was detected many times. The diagnostic workup employed clinical symptoms, serum thyroxine, TRAb, thyroid ultrasound and orbital computed tomography. The PBMCs originated from roughly 9.6 ml of fresh peripheral blood. Transcripts of RNA were the source for amplifying TCR beta CDR3 regions. Investigators did first-round RT-PCR with HTBI primers, then second-round multiplex PCR. TCRdb redid the calling of the multiplex PCR reads with MiXCR, one entry per CDR3 protein. The sample contains approximately 410,000 distinct CDR3 sequences, roughly 14% of which appear only once. V dropped 4 bases and J dropped 5 bases, with 9 bases sitting between them. The CDR3 loop spans 12 amino acids. The germline V gene has CDR1 SNHLY and CDR2 FYNNEI.

The sample consisted of peripheral blood. The chain carries TRBV2 and TRBJ2-7; D is unclear. This sequence originates from a woman under 30 with stable Graves' hyperthyroidism. This chain's CDR3 is CASSGKYNEQYF. The CDR3 DNA is TGTGCCAGCAGTGGAAAATACAACGAGCAGTACTTC.